The clone carrying this T cell receptor beta chain occurred a few times. MiXCR was run by TCRdb on the RT-PCR reads, yielding one entry per CDR3 protein. The table has about 540,000 distinct CDR3 sequences, around 21% seen once; the top ten hold 2.8%. The data are from a study of response to subunit inactivated influenza vaccine. The CDR3 length is 17 residues. Losses at the gene ends were 5 bases for V and 2 bases for J; bases not matched to a gene: 10. Germline V lookup: CDR1 SGHRS, CDR2 YFSETQ. The same data also went into a second study, on T cells expressing NK-cell markers. In that study: TCR beta cDNA was made by 5'RACE template switching with UMIs. Six of the donors carried dominant NKG2C+ clonotypes that took up about 1.0-8% of their CD8+ T cells. The same clonotypes also predominated in the CD3+CD56-NKG2C+ fraction of four donors. Certain NKG2C+ T cell clones were expanded, and their HCMV specificity remained unclear.

The sequence was obtained from a man aged 45-65 years who received an inactivated influenza vaccine. The source material was CD4+ T cells sorted from PBMCs, sampled roughly 12 days after vaccination. The chain is built from TRBV5-1 and TRBJ1-1, with 12 bases identical to TRBD1. CDR3 sequence (DNA): TGCGCCAGCAGGTCCCGGGACAGGGGGCAAAAAAACACTGAAGCTTTCTTT. Translation: CASRSRDRGQKNTEAFF.